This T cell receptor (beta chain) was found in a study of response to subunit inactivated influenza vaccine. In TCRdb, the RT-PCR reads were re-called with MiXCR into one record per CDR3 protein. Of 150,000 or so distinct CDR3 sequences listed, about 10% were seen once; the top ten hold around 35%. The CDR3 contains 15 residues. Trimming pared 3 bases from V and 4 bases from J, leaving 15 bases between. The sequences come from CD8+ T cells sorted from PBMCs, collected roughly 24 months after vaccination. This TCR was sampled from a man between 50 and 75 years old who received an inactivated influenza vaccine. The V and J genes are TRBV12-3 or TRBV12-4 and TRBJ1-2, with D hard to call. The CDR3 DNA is TGTGCCAGCAGTTTGGCGGGGAGTGGCGGCTATGGCTACACCTTC. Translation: CASSLAGSGGYGYTF.